Reported below is one T cell receptor beta chain. This entry is derived from a study of T cell responses to AZD1222 COVID-19 vaccine. Data came from immunoSEQ multiplex PCR; TCRdb stores just in-frame clones and leaves some out. The data show about 160,000 clones, over 75% seen once. This TCR was sampled from an adult who received the AZD1222 COVID-19 vaccine. Source: peripheral blood, taken 28 days after the second AZD1222 dose.

The CDR3 region is CASSQMGGQRTDTQYF. In DNA form, the CDR3 reads TGCGCCAGCAGTCAAATGGGGGGACAGCGCACAGATACGCAGTATTTT. The J gene is TRBJ2-3, the V gene TRBV23-1; D possibly corresponds to TRBD1 (7 bases). TRBV23-1 counts as an open reading frame of uncertain function. This CDR3 has 16 amino acids. V was shortened by 2 bases and J by 1 base, with 13 bases between the two germline ends.